A single sample is the source of the 8 T cell receptor beta chains below, sequenced in a study of control samples from healthy donors and cancer patients. Repertoires were generated with immunoSEQ multiplex PCR, while TCRdb's copy carries only in-frame clones and drops some. The sample has around 100,000 clones, 75% to 90% seen once. The material sequenced was PBMCs. These receptors originate from a man between 60 and 75 years old with lung cancer.

This rearrangement joins TRBV7-6 to TRBJ2-1; either TRBD1 or TRBD2 may supply D (5 bases each). The CDR3 has 14 amino acids. The V gene's germline CDR1 is SGHVS and CDR2 FNYEAQ. V was cut by 1 base and J by 6 bases, with 10 bases left in between. The CDR3 loop reads CASSLGGGGNEQFF. CDR3 nucleotide sequence: TGTGCCAGCAGCTTAGGTGGTGGGGGCAATGAGCAGTTCTTC.

The rearrangement links TRBV12-3 or TRBV12-4 to TRBJ1-2, with 7 bases identical to TRBD1. This CDR3 has 13 amino acids. V lost 6 bases to trimming and J lost 7 bases; unmatched junction nucleotides: 8. CDR3 amino acids: CASREQGPGGYTF. The DNA for the CDR3 is TGTGCCAGCAGGGAACAGGGGCCCGGTGGCTACACCTTC.

The gene calls are TRBV2 and TRBJ2-5; D call uncertain. V lost 8 bases to trimming and J lost 5 bases, with 12 bases between them. Per the germline V gene, CDR1 is SNHLY and CDR2 is FYNNEI. The CDR3 totals 12 residues. CDR3 sequence reads: CASGWVRETQYF. The DNA of the CDR3 is TGTGCCAGCGGATGGGTGCGGGAGACCCAGTACTTC.

Details on this clone: Other DNA sequences in the sample encode the same CDR3. The chain employs TRBV5-4 and TRBJ1-5; 7 bases match TRBD1. V was pared by 1 base and J by 0 bases, with 1 base of the junction left unmatched. Germline CDR1 is SGHNT and CDR2 is YYREEE (reference sequence). The CDR3 consists of 15 residues. CDR3 nucleotide sequence: TGTGCCAGCAGCTTGACAGGGGATAGCAATCAGCCCCAGCATTTT. Protein: CASSLTGDSNQPQHF.

The J gene is TRBJ2-1, the V gene TRBV6-5, with a tentative D call TRBD2 (7 bases). Germline V lookup: CDR1 MNHEY, CDR2 SVGAGI. The CDR3 runs to 15 residues. V lost 4 bases and J lost 7, with 17 bases in between. The CDR3 region is CASSWIGGHRNEQFF. The CDR3 DNA reads as TGTGCCAGCAGTTGGATCGGGGGGCATCGAAATGAGCAGTTCTTC.

The chain has TRBV3-1 (or the pseudogene TRBV3-2) and TRBJ1-1; 9 positions match TRBD1. Germline CDR1 and CDR2: LGHDT and YNNKEL (reference sequence). There are 14 residues in the CDR3. V shed 6 bases, J shed 0 bases, and the junction held 2 bases outside the gene matches. The CDR3 loop is CASRGDRVNTEAFF. The CDR3 DNA reads TGTGCCAGCAGGGGGGACAGGGTGAACACTGAAGCTTTCTTT.

The chain's CDR3 is CASSLQVSNSPLHF. The CDR3 DNA follows: TGCGCCAGCAGCTTACAGGTTTCTAATTCACCCCTCCACTTT. The chain recombines TRBV5-1 with TRBJ1-6, with a possible D match to TRBD1 (5 bases). V lost 2 bases and J 6 bases, leaving 9 bases between the germline ends. The V gene's germline CDR1 is SGHRS and CDR2 YFSETQ. The CDR3 is 14 residues long.

This sequence joins TRBV5-1 and TRBJ2-5, with D possibly being TRBD2 (6 bases). Trimming removed 1 base from V and 5 bases from J, with 12 bases in between. The germline V gene has CDR1 SGHRS and CDR2 YFSETQ. This CDR3 is built from 14 residues. In DNA form, the CDR3 reads TGCGCCAGCAGCTTGCAGGAGGGTTGGGAGACCCAGTACTTC. Protein product: CASSLQEGWETQYF. Supplemented by reference TRBV5-1 and TRBJ2-5, the full variable domain reads KAGVTQTPRYLIKTRGQQVTLSCSPISGHRSVSWYQQTPGQGLQFLFEYFSETQRNKGNFPGRFSGRQFSNSRSEMNVSTLELGDSALYLCASSLQEGWETQYFGPGTRLLVL.